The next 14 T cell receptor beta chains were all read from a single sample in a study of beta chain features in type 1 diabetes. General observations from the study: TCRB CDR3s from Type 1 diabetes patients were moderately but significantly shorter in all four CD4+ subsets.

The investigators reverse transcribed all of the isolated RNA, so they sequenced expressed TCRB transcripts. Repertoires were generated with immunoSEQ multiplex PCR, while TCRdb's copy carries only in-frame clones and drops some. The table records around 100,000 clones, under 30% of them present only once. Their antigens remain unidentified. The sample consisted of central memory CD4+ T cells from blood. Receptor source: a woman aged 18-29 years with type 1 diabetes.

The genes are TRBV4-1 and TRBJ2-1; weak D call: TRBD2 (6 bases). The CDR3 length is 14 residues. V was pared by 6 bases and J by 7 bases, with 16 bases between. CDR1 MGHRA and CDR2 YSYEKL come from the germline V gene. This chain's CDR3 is CASRDDRGYNEQFF. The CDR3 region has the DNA TGCGCCAGCAGGGACGATCGGGGGTATAATGAGCAGTTCTTC.

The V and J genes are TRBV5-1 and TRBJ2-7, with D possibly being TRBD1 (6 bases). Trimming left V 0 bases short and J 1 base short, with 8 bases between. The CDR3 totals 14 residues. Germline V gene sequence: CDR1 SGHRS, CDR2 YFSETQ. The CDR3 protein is CASSLGDISYEQYF. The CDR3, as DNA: TGCGCCAGCAGCTTGGGGGACATTTCCTACGAGCAGTACTTC.

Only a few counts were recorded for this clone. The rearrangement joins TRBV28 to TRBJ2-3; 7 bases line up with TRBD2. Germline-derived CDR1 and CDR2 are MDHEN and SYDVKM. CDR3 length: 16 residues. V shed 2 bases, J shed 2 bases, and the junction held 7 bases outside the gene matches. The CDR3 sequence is CASSLTGGSDTDTQYF. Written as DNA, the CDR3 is TGTGCCAGCAGTTTAACCGGGGGGAGCGACACAGATACGCAGTATTTT.

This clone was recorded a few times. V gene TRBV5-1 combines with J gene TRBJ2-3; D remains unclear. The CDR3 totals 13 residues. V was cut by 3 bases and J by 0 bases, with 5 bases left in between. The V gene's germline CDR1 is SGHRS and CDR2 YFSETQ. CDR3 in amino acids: CASSSSSTDTQYF. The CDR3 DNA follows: TGCGCCAGCAGCTCTTCTAGCACAGATACGCAGTATTTT.

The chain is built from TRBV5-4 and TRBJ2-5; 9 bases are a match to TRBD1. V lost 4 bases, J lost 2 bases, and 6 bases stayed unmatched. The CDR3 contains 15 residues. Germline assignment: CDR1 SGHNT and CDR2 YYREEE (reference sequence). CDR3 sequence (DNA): TGTGCCAGCAGCCCACGGACAGGGGATCAAGAGACCCAGTACTTC. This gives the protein CASSPRTGDQETQYF.

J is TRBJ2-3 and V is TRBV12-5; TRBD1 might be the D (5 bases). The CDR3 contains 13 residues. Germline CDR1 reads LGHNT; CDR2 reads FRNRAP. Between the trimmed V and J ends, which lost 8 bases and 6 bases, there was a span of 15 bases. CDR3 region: CASNQAPGDTQYF. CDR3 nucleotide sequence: TGTGCTAGTAACCAGGCCCCAGGGGATACGCAGTATTTT.

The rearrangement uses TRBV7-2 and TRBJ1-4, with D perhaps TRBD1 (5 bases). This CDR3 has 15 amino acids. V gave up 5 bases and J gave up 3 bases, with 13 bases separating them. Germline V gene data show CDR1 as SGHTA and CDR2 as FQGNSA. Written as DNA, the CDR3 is TGTGCCAGCAGCCGGAGGGTAGGGGCTAATGAAAAACTGTTTTTT. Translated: CASSRRVGANEKLFF.

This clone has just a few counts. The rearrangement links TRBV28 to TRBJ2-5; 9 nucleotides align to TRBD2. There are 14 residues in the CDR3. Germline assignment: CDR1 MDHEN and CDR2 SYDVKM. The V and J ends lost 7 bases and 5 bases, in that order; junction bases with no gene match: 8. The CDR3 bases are TGTGCCAGCACCCCCGGGACTAGCAGGGAGACCCAGTACTTC. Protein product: CASTPGTSRETQYF. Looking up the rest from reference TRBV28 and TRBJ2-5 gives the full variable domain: DVKVTQSSRYLVKRTGEKVFLECVQDMDHENMFWYRQDPGLGLRLIYFSYDVKMKEKGDIPEGYSVSREKKERFSLILESASTNQTSMYLCASTPGTSRETQYFGPGTRLLVL.

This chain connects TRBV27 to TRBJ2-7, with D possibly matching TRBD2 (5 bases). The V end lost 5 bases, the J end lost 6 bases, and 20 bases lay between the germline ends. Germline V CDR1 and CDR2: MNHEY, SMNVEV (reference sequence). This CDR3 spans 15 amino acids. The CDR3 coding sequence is TGTGCCAGCAGTCCCCGGGGTAGCTCTGCCGCCGAGCAGTACTTC. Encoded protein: CASSPRGSSAAEQYF.

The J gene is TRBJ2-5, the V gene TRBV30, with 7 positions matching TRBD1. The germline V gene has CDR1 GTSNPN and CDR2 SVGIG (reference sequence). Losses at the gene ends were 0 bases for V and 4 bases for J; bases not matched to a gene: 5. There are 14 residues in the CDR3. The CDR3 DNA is TGTGCCTGGAGTGTACAAGGGGGCCCAGAGACCCAGTACTTC. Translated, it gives CAWSVQGGPETQYF. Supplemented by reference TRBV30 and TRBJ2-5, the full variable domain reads SQTIHQWPATLVQPVGSPLSLECTVEGTSNPNLYWYRQAAGRGLQLLFYSVGIGQISSEVPQNLSASRPQDRQFILSSKKLLLSDSGFYLCAWSVQGGPETQYFGPGTRLLVL.

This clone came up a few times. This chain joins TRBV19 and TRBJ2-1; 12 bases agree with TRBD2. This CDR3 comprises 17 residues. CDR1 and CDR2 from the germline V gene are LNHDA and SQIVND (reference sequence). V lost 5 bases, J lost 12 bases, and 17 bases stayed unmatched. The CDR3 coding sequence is TGTGCCAGTAGTTTAAACCCGCTAGCGGGAGGGCCAGGAAGGCAGTTCTTC. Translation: CASSLNPLAGGPGRQFF.

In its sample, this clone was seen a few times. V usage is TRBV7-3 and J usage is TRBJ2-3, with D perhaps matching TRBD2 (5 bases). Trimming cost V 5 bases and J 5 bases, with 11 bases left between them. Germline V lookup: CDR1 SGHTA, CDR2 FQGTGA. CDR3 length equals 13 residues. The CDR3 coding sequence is TGTGCCAGCAGCCTCGGGGTCGAAGATACGCAGTATTTT. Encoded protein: CASSLGVEDTQYF.

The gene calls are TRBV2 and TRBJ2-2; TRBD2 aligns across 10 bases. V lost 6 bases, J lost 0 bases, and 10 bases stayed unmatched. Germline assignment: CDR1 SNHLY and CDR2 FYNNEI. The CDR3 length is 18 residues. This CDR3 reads CASRRRAGGATNTGELFF. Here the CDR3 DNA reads TGTGCCAGCAGGAGGAGAGCGGGAGGGGCCACGAACACCGGGGAGCTGTTTTTT.

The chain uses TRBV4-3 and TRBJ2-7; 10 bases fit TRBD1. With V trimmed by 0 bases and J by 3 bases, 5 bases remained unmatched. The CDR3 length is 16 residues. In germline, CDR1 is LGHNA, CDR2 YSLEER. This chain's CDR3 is CASSQEGQGPSYEQYV. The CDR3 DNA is TGCGCCAGCAGCCAAGAGGGACAGGGGCCAAGCTACGAGCAGTACGTC.